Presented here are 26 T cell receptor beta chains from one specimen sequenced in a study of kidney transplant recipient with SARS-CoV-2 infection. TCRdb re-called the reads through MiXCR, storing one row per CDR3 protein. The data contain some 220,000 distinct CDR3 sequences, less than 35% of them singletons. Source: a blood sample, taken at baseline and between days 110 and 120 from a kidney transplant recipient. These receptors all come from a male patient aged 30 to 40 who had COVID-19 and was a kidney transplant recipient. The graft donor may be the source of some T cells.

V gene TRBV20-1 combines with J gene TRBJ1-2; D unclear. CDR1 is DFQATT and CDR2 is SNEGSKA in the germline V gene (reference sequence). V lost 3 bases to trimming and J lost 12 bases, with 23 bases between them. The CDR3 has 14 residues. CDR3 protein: CSARPVDDNYGHTF. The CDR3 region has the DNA TGCAGTGCTAGGCCTGTCGACGATAACTATGGTCACACCTTC.

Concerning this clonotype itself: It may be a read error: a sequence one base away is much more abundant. The CDR3 sequence: CASSVKSVVRKTYGYTF. The CDR3 DNA reads TGTGCCAGCAGCGTTAAGTCGGTCGTTAGAAAGACCTATGGCTACACCTTC. The rearrangement links TRBV16 to TRBJ1-2; D remains unclear. The CDR3 has 17 amino acids. CDR1 is KGHSY, CDR2 FQNENV, per germline. V lost 5 bases and J 4 bases, leaving 23 bases between the germline ends.

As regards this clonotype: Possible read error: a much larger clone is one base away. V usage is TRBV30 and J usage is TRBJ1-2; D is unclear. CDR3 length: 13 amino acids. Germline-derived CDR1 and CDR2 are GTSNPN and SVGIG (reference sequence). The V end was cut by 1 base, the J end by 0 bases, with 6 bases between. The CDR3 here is CAWSAEANYGYTF. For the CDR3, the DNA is TGTGCCTGGAGTGCTGAAGCTAACTATGGCTACACCTTC. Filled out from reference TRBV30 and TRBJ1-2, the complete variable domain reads SQTIHQWPATLVQPVGSPLSLECTVEGTSNPNLYWYRQAAGRGLQLLFYSVGIGQISSEVPQNLSASRPQDRQFILSSKKLLLSDSGFYLCAWSAEANYGYTFGSGTRLTVV.

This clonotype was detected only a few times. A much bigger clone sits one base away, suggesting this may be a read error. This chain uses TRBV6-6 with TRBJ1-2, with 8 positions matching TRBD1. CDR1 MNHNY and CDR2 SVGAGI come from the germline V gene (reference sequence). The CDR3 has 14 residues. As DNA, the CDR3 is TGTGCCAGCGGTTACTCCCAGGGGGCGGATGGCTACACCTTC. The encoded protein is CASGYSQGADGYTF.

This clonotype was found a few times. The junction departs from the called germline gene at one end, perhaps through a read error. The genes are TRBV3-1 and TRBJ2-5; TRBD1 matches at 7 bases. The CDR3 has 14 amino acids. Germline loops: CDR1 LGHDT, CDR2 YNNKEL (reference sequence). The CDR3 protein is CAGSYRQGQETQYF. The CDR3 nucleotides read TGTGCCGGCAGCTACAGACAGGGACAAGAGACCCAGTACTTC.

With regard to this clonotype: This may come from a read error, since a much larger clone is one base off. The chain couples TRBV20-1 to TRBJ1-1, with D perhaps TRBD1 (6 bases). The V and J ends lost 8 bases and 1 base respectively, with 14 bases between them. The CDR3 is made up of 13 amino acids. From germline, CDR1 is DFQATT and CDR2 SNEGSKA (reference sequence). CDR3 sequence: CSNRPGANTEAFF. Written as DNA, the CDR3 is TGCAGTAACAGACCAGGGGCGAACACTGAAGCTTTCTTT.

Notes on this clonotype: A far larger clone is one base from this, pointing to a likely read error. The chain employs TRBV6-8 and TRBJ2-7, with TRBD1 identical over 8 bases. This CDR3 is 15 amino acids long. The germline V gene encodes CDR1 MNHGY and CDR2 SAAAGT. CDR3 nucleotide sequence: TGTGCCAGCGGTTACGGGGCAGGGGGCGAAGACGAGCAGTACTTC. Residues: CASGYGAGGEDEQYF.

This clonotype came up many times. Here the CDR3 reads CASSLRDKNYGYTF. The CDR3 DNA follows: TGTGCCAGCAGTTTGAGAGACAAGAACTATGGCTACACCTTC. V gene TRBV7-8 combines with J gene TRBJ1-2; D ambiguous. Germline V gene data show CDR1 as SGHVS and CDR2 as FQNEAQ. This CDR3 has 14 residues. Trimming removed 6 bases from V and 2 bases from J, with 13 bases in between.

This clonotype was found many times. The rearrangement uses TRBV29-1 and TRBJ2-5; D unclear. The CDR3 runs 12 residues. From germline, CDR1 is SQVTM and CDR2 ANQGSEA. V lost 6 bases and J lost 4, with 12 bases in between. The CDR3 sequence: CSVGPSRETQYF. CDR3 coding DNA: TGCAGCGTAGGACCTTCAAGAGAGACCCAGTACTTC. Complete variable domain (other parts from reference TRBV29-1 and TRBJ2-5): SAVISQKPSRDICQRGTSLTIQCQVDSQVTMMFWYRQQPGQSLTLIATANQGSEATYESGFVIDKFPISRPNLTFSTLTVSNMSPEDSSIYLCSVGPSRETQYFGPGTRLLVL.

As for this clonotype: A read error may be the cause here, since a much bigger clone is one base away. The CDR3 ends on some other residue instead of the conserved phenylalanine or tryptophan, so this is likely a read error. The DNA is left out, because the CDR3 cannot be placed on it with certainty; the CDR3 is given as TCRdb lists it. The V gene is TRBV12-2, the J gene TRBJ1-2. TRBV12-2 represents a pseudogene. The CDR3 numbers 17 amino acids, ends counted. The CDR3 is CASRMIETPRKTYGYTL.

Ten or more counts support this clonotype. CDR3 protein: CATSNRKHEQYF. In DNA, the CDR3 is TGTGCCACCAGCAACAGGAAGCACGAGCAGTACTTC. The rearrangement uses TRBV15 and TRBJ2-7; maybe TRBD1 (5 bases). The CDR3 has 12 residues. Trimming left V 4 bases short and J 5 bases short, with 9 bases between. The germline V gene has CDR1 LNHNV and CDR2 YYDKDF (reference sequence).

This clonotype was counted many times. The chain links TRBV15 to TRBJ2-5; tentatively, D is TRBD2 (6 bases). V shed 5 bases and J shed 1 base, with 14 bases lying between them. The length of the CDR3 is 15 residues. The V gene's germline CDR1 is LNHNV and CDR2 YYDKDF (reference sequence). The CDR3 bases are TGTGCCACCAGCCGCCGAGGAGGGTTCCAAGAGACCCAGTACTTC. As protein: CATSRRGGFQETQYF. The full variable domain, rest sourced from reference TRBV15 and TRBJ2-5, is DAMVIQNPRYQVTQFGKPVTLSCSQTLNHNVMYWYQQKSSQAPKLLFHYYDKDFNNEADTPDNFQSRRPNTSFCFLDIRSPGLGDTAMYLCATSRRGGFQETQYFGPGTRLLVL.

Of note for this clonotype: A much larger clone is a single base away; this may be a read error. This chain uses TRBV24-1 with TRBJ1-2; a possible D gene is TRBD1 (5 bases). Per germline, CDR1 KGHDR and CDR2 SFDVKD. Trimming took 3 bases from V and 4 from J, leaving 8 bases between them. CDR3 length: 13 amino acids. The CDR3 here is CATSDGGAYGYTF. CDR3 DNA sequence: TGTGCCACCAGTGATGGCGGGGCCTATGGCTACACCTTC.

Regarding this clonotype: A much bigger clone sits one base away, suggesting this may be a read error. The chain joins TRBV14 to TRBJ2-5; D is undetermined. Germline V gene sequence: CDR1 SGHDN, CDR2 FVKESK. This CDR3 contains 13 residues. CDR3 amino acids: CASSRQAQETLYF. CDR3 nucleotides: TGTGCCAGCAGCCGGCAGGCCCAAGAGACCCTGTACTTC.

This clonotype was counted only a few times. The CDR3 sequence: CASSPGQGVWETQYF. The CDR3 DNA reads as TGTGCCAGCAGCCCCGGACAGGGGGTTTGGGAGACCCAGTACTTC. This chain uses TRBV11-3 with TRBJ2-5; TRBD1 matches at 10 bases. Germline V CDR1 and CDR2: SGHNT, YENEEA. V lost 5 bases and J lost 5; bases outside the gene matches: 8. The CDR3 spans 15 residues.

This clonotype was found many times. CDR3 loop: CASSLWGHEQYF. The CDR3 DNA follows: TGTGCCAGCAGCCTCTGGGGCCACGAGCAGTACTTC. The rearrangement links TRBV21-1 to TRBJ2-7; TRBD1, the D gene given by the table, was not confirmed from the DNA. TRBV21-1 is flagged as a pseudogene. This CDR3 is 12 amino acids long.

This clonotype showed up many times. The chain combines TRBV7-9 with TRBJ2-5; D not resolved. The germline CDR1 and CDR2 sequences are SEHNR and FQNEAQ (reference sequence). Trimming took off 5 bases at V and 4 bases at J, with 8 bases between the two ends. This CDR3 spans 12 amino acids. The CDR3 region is CASSPSSETQYF. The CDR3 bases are TGTGCCAGCAGCCCCAGCTCAGAGACCCAGTACTTC.

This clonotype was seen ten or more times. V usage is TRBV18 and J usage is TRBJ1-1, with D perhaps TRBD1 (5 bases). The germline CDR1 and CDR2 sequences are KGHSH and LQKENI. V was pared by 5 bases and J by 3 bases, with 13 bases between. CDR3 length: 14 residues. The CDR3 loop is CASSNGIRDTEAFF. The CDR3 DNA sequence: TGTGCCAGCTCAAACGGGATCAGGGACACTGAAGCTTTCTTT. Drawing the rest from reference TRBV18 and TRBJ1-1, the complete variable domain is NAGVMQNPRHLVRRRGQEARLRCSPMKGHSHVYWYRQLPEEGLKFMVYLQKENIIDESGMPKERFSAEFPKEGPSILRIQQVVRGDSAAYFCASSNGIRDTEAFFGQGTRLTVV.

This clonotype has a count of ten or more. CDR3 region: CASSFNPLTGGNTEAFF. The DNA of the CDR3 is TGTGCCAGCAGTTTTAATCCTCTGACAGGGGGAAACACTGAAGCTTTCTTT. The J gene is TRBJ1-1, the V gene TRBV28, with 9 bases matching TRBD1. CDR3 length equals 17 residues. V lost 3 bases to trimming and J lost 2 bases; unmatched junction nucleotides: 10. The germline V gene encodes CDR1 MDHEN and CDR2 SYDVKM.

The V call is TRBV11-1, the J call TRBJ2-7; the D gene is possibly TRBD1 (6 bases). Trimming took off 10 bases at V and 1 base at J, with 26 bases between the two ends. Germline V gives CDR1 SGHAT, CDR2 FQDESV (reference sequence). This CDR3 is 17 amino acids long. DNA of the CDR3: TGTGCCAACGGCTTAGTGTCTTCGGCAGGGACATCCTACGAGCAGTACTTC. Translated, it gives CANGLVSSAGTSYEQYF.

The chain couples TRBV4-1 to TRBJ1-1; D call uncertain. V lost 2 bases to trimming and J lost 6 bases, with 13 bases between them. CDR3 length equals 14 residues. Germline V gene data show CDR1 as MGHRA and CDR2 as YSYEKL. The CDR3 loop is CASSQRGGKAEAFF. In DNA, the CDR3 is TGCGCCAGCAGCCAACGGGGAGGTAAGGCTGAAGCTTTCTTT.

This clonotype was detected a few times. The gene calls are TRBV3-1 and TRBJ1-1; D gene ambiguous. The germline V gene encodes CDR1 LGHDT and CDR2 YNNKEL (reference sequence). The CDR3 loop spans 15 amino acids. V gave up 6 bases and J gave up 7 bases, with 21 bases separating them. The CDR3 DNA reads TGTGCCAGCAGGCCTGGTGTGGCAGGAGAAAGTGAAGCTTTCTTT. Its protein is CASRPGVAGESEAFF.

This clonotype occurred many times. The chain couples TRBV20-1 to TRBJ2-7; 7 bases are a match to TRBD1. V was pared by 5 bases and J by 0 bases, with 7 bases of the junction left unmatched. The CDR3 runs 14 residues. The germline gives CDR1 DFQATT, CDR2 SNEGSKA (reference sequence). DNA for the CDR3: TGCAGTGCTCCACCGGGACAGAGCTCCTACGAGCAGTACTTC. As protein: CSAPPGQSSYEQYF.

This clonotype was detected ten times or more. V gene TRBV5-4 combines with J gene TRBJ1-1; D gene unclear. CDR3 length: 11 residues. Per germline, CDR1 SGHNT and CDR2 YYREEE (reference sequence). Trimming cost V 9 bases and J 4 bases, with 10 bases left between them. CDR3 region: CAIQGFTEAFF. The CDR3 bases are TGTGCCATTCAAGGGTTCACTGAAGCTTTCTTT.

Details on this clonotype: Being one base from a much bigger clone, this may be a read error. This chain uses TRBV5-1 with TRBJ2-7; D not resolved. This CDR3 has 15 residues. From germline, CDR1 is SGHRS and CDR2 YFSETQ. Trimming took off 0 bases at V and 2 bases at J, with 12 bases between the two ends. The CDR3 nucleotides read TGCGCCAGCAGCTTGGGTAAGGGCCTAACCTACGAGCAGTACTTC. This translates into CASSLGKGLTYEQYF.

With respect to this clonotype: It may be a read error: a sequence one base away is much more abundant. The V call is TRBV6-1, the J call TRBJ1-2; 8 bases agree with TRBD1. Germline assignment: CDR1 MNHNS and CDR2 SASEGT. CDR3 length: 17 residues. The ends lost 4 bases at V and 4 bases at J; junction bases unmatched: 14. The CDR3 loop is CASSGGTGGRKTYGYTF. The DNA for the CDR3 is TGTGCCAGCAGTGGCGGGACAGGTGGGAGAAAGACCTATGGCTACACCTTC.